This passage covers 14 T cell receptor beta chains from one sample sequenced in a study of shared clonotypes between healthy human individuals. Clones were sequenced by immunoSEQ multiplex PCR, and TCRdb holds only the in-frame ones, with some missing. The repertoire consists of about half a million clones, with around 77% occurring once and the leading ten covering 12%. The specimen was PBMCs. All receptors come from a middle-aged woman in good health. Some clones in this sample may be carry-over from other donors' samples.

This clone was seen only once. The chain is built from TRBV5-1 and TRBJ2-1; D is unclear. The ends were cut back, 0 bases at V and 9 bases at J, with 13 bases in the middle. CDR3 length: 14 amino acids. Germline V gene lookup returns CDR1 SGHRS and CDR2 YFSETQ. This chain's CDR3 is CASSLDRPTTEQFF. CDR3 DNA sequence: TGCGCCAGCAGCTTGGACCGGCCAACCACTGAGCAGTTCTTC.

This clone was recorded only once. V usage is TRBV5-1 and J usage is TRBJ1-5; 9 bases are a match to TRBD1. CDR1 and CDR2 (germline): SGHRS, YFSETQ. J lost 4 bases, V lost 3 bases, and 2 bases had no gene match. The CDR3 has 14 residues. In DNA form, the CDR3 reads TGCGCCAGCAGCTCAGGGACAGGGAATCAGCCCCAGCATTTT. Translated: CASSSGTGNQPQHF.

This chain links TRBV21-1 with TRBJ1-1; TRBD1, the table's D call, was not compared with the DNA. TRBV21-1 is listed as a pseudogene. CDR3 length equals 17 residues. This chain's CDR3 is CASYLSGQGEVNTEAFF. The CDR3 DNA reads as TGTGCCAGCTACCTAAGCGGTCAGGGGGAGGTGAACACTGAAGCTTTCTTT.

The chain combines TRBV28 with TRBJ1-1; D perhaps matches TRBD1 (6 bases). Germline-derived CDR1 and CDR2 are MDHEN and SYDVKM. This CDR3 is 14 amino acids long. V lost 3 bases, J lost 3 bases, and 11 bases lay in between. The CDR3 DNA is TGTGCCAGCAGTTTTGAGGGGGAGCACACTGAAGCTTTCTTT. Its protein is CASSFEGEHTEAFF.

This clone was counted only a few times. Given a far larger clone just one base away, this is likely a sequencing read error. At the DNA level, this CDR3 is encoded by other sequences in the same sample as well. This sequence joins TRBV7-9 and TRBJ2-1; D ambiguous. CDR1 is SEHNR and CDR2 is FQNEAQ in the germline V gene (reference sequence). The CDR3 extends over 15 amino acids. The chain's CDR3 is CASSLVPEAYNEQFF. CDR3 nucleotides: TGCGCCAGCAGCTTAGTTCCAGAGGCCTACAATGAGCAGTTCTTC.

This clone came up a few times. The chain links TRBV7-9 to TRBJ2-7, with 9 bases fitting TRBD2. The CDR3 runs to 16 residues. Germline V lookup: CDR1 SEHNR, CDR2 FQNEAQ (reference sequence). With 5 bases clipped from V and 2 bases from J, the junction kept 10 bases outside the gene matches. The CDR3 reads CASSPRGSGRPYEQYF. The CDR3, as DNA: TGTGCCAGCAGCCCCCGGGGCAGCGGGAGGCCCTACGAGCAGTACTTC.

V usage is TRBV6-4 and J usage is TRBJ2-3; TRBD1 matches at 9 bases. The V gene's germline CDR1 is MRHNA and CDR2 SNTAGT. The length of the CDR3 is 13 residues. V was pared by 2 bases and J by 10 bases, with 4 bases of the junction left unmatched. CDR3 loop: CASSDAGQGPQYF. The DNA of the CDR3 is TGTGCCAGCAGTGACGCGGGACAGGGACCGCAGTATTTT.

V usage is TRBV7-2 and J usage is TRBJ2-2; D remains unclear. V lost 1 base and J lost 1, with 10 bases in between. CDR1 is SGHTA and CDR2 is FQGNSA in the germline V gene. The CDR3 covers 16 residues. The CDR3 here is CASSLVISVNTGELFF. Written as DNA, the CDR3 is TGTGCCAGCAGCTTAGTAATCAGCGTGAACACCGGGGAGCTGTTTTTT. The complete variable domain, with remaining parts taken from reference TRBV7-2 and TRBJ2-2, reads GAGVSQSPSNKVTEKGKDVELRCDPISGHTALYWYRQSLGQGLEFLIYFQGNSAPDKSGLPSDRFSAERTGGSVSTLTIQRTQQEDSAVYLCASSLVISVNTGELFFGEGSRLTVL.

This clone was seen ten or more times. The chain employs TRBV18 and TRBJ2-7, with D maybe TRBD1 (6 bases). The CDR3 sequence is 16 residues long. V was clipped by 5 bases and J by 5 bases, with 22 bases between them. Germline values: CDR1 KGHSH, CDR2 LQKENI. The CDR3 bases are TGTGCCAGCTCAGTATCCGGGACAAAAGGGGTGGACGAGCAGTACTTC. This codes for CASSVSGTKGVDEQYF. Variable domain in full (rest from reference TRBV18 and TRBJ2-7): NAGVMQNPRHLVRRRGQEARLRCSPMKGHSHVYWYRQLPEEGLKFMVYLQKENIIDESGMPKERFSAEFPKEGPSILRIQQVVRGDSAAYFCASSVSGTKGVDEQYFGPGTRLTVT.

As for this clone: A read error is the likely source, as a far larger clone sits one nucleotide away. This rearrangement joins TRBV5-1 to TRBJ2-7; 8 nucleotides align to TRBD2. Germline V gene data show CDR1 as SGHRS and CDR2 as YFSETQ. The V segment lost 4 bases and the J segment 4 bases; nucleotides outside the gene matches: 10. The CDR3 spans 15 residues. In DNA form, the CDR3 reads TGCGCCAGCAGCCGTGACGGGGGGGCCTCTTACGAGCAGTACTTC. As protein: CASSRDGGASYEQYF. The full variable domain, rest sourced from reference TRBV5-1 and TRBJ2-7, is KAGVTQTPRYLIKTRGQQVTLSCSPISGHRSVSWYQQTPGQGLQFLFEYFSETQRNKGNFPGRFSGRQFSNSRSEMNVSTLELGDSALYLCASSRDGGASYEQYFGPGTRLTVT.

The V and J genes are TRBV28 and TRBJ2-7; TRBD2 matches at 7 bases. V dropped 10 bases and J dropped 7; count of bases not matched to a gene: 4. This CDR3 spans 10 amino acids. Germline assignment: CDR1 MDHEN and CDR2 SYDVKM. Here the CDR3 reads CANGREEQYF. For the CDR3, the DNA is TGTGCCAATGGGAGGGAAGAGCAGTACTTC.

This clone was seen once. V and J are TRBV5-6 and TRBJ2-7, with D possibly being TRBD2 (5 bases). V was trimmed by 2 bases and J by 4 bases, leaving 22 bases between them. The CDR3 is 17 residues long. The germline V gene encodes CDR1 SGHDT and CDR2 YYEEEE. The CDR3 loop is CASSLAYLGRDGYEQYF. CDR3 coding DNA: TGTGCCAGCAGCTTAGCCTATTTAGGACGGGATGGATACGAGCAGTACTTC.

As to this clone: A read error is likely here: a far larger clone is one base away. This sample includes further DNA sequences coding for the same CDR3. The chain has TRBV4-1 and TRBJ2-7, with 8 bases that match TRBD1. The CDR3 is made up of 15 amino acids. Per the germline V gene, CDR1 is MGHRA and CDR2 is YSYEKL. The CDR3 DNA reads as TGCGCCAGCAGCAAAGAAGGGACAGGTCTCGACGAGCAGTACTTT. Its translation: CASSKEGTGLDEQYF.

This clone occurred once. The chain recombines TRBV6-1 with TRBJ1-4; maybe TRBD1 (5 bases). Trimming removed 2 bases at V and 15 bases at J, with 16 bases between. The germline CDR1 and CDR2 sequences are MNHNS and SASEGT. This CDR3 contains 13 residues. Written as DNA, the CDR3 is TGTGCCAGCAGTGAATGGGTAGGGGTAATGATGTTTTTT. Translating gives CASSEWVGVMMFF.